The present T cell receptor (beta chain) was sequenced within a study of spatial heterogeneity in lung cancer. As for the study in general: An average of more than ten raw reads was observed per unique TCR and UMI combination.

Time point denoted: sample taken at primary tumor resection. Unsorted whole RNA from tumor, nontumor lung or frozen PBMC underwent sequencing. Patients with untreated early-stage non-small cell lung cancer, numbering 72, were the donors. The CDR3 sequence is 17 residues long. V shed 7 bases, J shed 0 bases, and the junction held 6 bases outside the gene matches. Germline V lookup: CDR1 KGHDR, CDR2 SFDVKD. The study's findings and limits: Ubiquitous expanded tumor TCRs appeared in blood more at resection than follow-up.

Every individual TCR cDNA molecule carried its own unique molecular identifier, which allowed correction of PCR and sequencing errors. TCRdb itself ran the 5' RACE reads through MiXCR, one entry per CDR3 protein. The profile covers about 36,000 distinct CDR3 sequences, with roughly 5.5% appearing a single time and 29% taken by the ten largest. This clonotype was observed at least ten times. The target antigen is unknown. The specimen was PBMCs, collected at surgery. This clonotype originated in a female donor with early-stage non-small cell lung cancer. The chain is built from TRBV24-1 and TRBJ2-1, with 12 bases that match TRBD2. The chain's CDR3 is CATSRTSGVSSYNEQFF. The CDR3 DNA sequence: TGTGCCACCAGCCGGACTAGCGGGGTGAGCTCCTACAATGAGCAGTTCTTC.